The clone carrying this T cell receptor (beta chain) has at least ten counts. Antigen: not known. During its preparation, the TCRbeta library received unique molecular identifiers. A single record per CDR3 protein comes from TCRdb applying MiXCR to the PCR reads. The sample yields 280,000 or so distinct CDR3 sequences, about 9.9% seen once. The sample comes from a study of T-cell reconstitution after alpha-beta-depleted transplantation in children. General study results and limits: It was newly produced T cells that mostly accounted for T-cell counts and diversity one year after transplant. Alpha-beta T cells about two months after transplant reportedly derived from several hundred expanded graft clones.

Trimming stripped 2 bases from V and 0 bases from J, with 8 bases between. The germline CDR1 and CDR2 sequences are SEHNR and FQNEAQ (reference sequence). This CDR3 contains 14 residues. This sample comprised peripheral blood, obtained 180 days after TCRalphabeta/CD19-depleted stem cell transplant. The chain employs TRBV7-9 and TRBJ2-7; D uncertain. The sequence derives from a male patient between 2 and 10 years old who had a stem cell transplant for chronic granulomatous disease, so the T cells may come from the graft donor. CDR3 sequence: CASSLSLGSYEQYF. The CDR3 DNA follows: TGTGCCAGCAGCTTATCGCTGGGCTCCTACGAGCAGTACTTC. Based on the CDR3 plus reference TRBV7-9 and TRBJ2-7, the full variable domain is DTGVSQNPRHKITKRGQNVTFRCDPISEHNRLYWYRQTLGQGPEFLTYFQNEAQLEKSRLLSDRFSAERPKGSFSTLEIQRTEQGDSAMYLCASSLSLGSYEQYFGPGTRLTVT.